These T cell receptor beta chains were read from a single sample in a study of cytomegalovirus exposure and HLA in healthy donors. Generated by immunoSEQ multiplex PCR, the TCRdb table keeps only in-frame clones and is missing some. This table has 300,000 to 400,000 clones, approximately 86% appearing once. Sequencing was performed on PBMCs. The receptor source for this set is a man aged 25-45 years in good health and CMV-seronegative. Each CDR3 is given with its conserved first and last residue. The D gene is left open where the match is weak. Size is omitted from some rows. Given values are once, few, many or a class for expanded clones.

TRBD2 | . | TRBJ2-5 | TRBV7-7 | TGTGCCAGCAGCCATAGCGGGGTCGAGACCCAGTACTTC | CASSHSGVETQYF
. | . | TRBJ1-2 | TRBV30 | TGTGCCTGGAGTGTAGGGCAGGGTGGCTATGGCTACACCTTC | CAWSVGQGGYGYTF
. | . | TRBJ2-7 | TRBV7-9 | TGTGCCAGCAGCTTAGTAACTAGTTCCTACGAGCAGTACTTC | CASSLVTSSYEQYF
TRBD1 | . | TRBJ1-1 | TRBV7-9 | TGTGCCAGCAGCTTCCCCGGACAGGGAGACACTGAAGCTTTCTTT | CASSFPGQGDTEAFF
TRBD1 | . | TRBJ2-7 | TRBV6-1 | TGTGCCAGCAGTCTTCGACAGGGGGACGGCGAGCAGTACTTC | CASSLRQGDGEQYF
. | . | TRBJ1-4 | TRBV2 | TGTGCCACCCGGGACATGCGTGAAAAACTGTTTTTT | CATRDMREKLFF
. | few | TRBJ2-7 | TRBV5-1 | TGCGCCAGCAGCCGGGGACTCATCCTAGACTACGAGCAGTACTTC | CASSRGLILDYEQYF
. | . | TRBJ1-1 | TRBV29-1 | TGCAGCGTTGAAGGCCGGGAGGGTATAGCTTTCTTT | CSVEGREGIAFF
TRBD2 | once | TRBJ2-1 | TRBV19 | TGTGCCAGTAGTATAATCGGAGCGGGGGGGGAGCAGTTCTTC | CASSIIGAGGEQFF
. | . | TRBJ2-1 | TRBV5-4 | TGTGCCAGCAGCTTGGGCCTACTCTACAATGAGCAGTTCTTC | CASSLGLLYNEQFF
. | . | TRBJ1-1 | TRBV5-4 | TGTGCCAGCAGCCCCGGGCTGGGGAGCCAGAAAGCTTTCTTT | CASSPGLGSQKAFF